What follows are 22 T cell receptor beta chains derived from one specimen sequenced in a study of blood T cell repertoires in COVID-19. The assay was immunoSEQ multiplex PCR, and TCRdb's table has in-frame clones only and misses some. The repertoire holds about 170,000 clones, with roughly 86% as singletons. Sequenced material: peripheral blood. The origin of the receptors is a man in his 70s with acute or convalescent COVID-19.

This clone was seen only a few times. The chain combines TRBV10-3 with TRBJ2-6; D possibly corresponds to TRBD2 (6 bases). There are 16 residues in the CDR3. Trimming took 0 bases from V and 3 from J, leaving 9 bases between them. Germline V gene data show CDR1 as ENHRY and CDR2 as SYGVKD. The CDR3 sequence: CAISESEGGGANVLTF. The CDR3 region has the DNA TGTGCCATCAGTGAGTCGGAGGGTGGTGGGGCCAACGTCCTGACTTTC.

This clone was observed once. V gene TRBV9 combines with J gene TRBJ1-2; D might be TRBD1 (5 bases). V was shortened by 3 bases and J by 9 bases, with 24 bases between the two germline ends. The germline V gene encodes CDR1 SGDLS and CDR2 YYNGEE. The CDR3 is 16 amino acids. The CDR3 loop is CASSGASLGLDLSYTF. The CDR3 DNA follows: TGTGCCAGCAGCGGGGCCAGCCTGGGGCTAGACCTAAGCTACACCTTC.

The gene calls are TRBV4-2 and TRBJ1-1, with D perhaps matching TRBD1 (6 bases). Trimming cost V 0 bases and J 5 bases, with 13 bases left between them. Germline V gene lookup returns CDR1 LGHNA and CDR2 YNFKEQ. This CDR3 comprises 15 residues. The CDR3 DNA reads as TGTGCCAGCAGCCAAGAGGCCAGGGGCCAGACTGAAGCTTTCTTT. It is translated as CASSQEARGQTEAFF.

The V and J genes are TRBV18 and TRBJ1-1; D is uncertain. Trimming stripped 2 bases from V and 10 bases from J, with 14 bases between. The germline CDR1 and CDR2 sequences are KGHSH and LQKENI. The CDR3 length is 13 residues. The CDR3 bases are TGTGCCAGCTCACCAAGTCAGAGCGGAGGAGCTTTCTTT. This codes for CASSPSQSGGAFF. The full variable domain, its missing parts supplied by reference TRBV18 and TRBJ1-1, is NAGVMQNPRHLVRRRGQEARLRCSPMKGHSHVYWYRQLPEEGLKFMVYLQKENIIDESGMPKERFSAEFPKEGPSILRIQQVVRGDSAAYFCASSPSQSGGAFFGQGTRLTVV.

The chain recombines TRBV11-2 with TRBJ1-1; 7 bases line up with TRBD1. Looked up from germline, CDR1 is SGHAT and CDR2 is FQNNGV. The CDR3 sequence is 13 residues long. J gave up 5 bases and V 5 bases, and 5 bases lay outside the gene matches. The CDR3 loop is CASSPDRATEAFF. CDR3 nucleotide sequence: TGTGCCAGCAGCCCAGACAGGGCGACTGAAGCTTTCTTT.

The gene calls are TRBV5-1 and TRBJ2-2; the D gene is possibly TRBD2 (8 bases). The CDR3 runs to 18 residues. Trimming left V 1 base short and J 5 bases short, with 21 bases between. Germline CDR1 reads SGHRS; CDR2 reads YFSETQ. DNA for the CDR3: TGCGCCAGCAGCTTGTCTTTCGGGACTAGGGGGCGAACCGGGGAGCTGTTTTTT. This gives the protein CASSLSFGTRGRTGELFF.

This chain uses TRBV5-5 with TRBJ2-7; D perhaps matches TRBD2 (5 bases). Germline values: CDR1 SGHKS, CDR2 YYEKEE (reference sequence). V was trimmed by 9 bases and J by 3 bases, leaving 16 bases between them. This CDR3 contains 13 residues. The CDR3 region has the DNA TGTGCCACCTCTCGGGGTTTCGACTACGAGCAGTACTTC. Its protein is CATSRGFDYEQYF.

This rearrangement joins TRBV11-2 to TRBJ2-7, with a weak D call TRBD1 (6 bases). V lost 1 base and J lost 2, with 12 bases in between. The CDR3 is 15 amino acids. Germline-derived CDR1 and CDR2 are SGHAT and FQNNGV. This chain's CDR3 is CASSLVTGNPYEQYF. CDR3 nucleotide sequence: TGTGCCAGCAGCTTAGTAACAGGGAACCCCTACGAGCAGTACTTC.

This chain uses TRBV28 with TRBJ1-3; no definite D call. CDR1 is MDHEN, CDR2 SYDVKM, per germline. The V and J ends lost 7 bases and 3 bases respectively, with 7 bases between them. The CDR3 spans 12 residues. This CDR3 reads CASKSGGNTIYF. The CDR3 coding sequence is TGTGCCAGCAAGTCGGGTGGAAACACCATATATTTT.

A few counts support this clone. This chain joins TRBV7-9 and TRBJ1-2; D gene ambiguous. The germline V gene encodes CDR1 SEHNR and CDR2 FQNEAQ (reference sequence). The CDR3 runs 13 residues. Trimming removed 5 bases at V and 4 bases at J, with 11 bases between. The CDR3 nucleotides are TGTGCCAGCAGCACACACGGGAGCTATGGCTACACCTTC. It specifies CASSTHGSYGYTF.

This clone has just a few counts. The rearrangement uses TRBV29-1 and TRBJ2-2, with TRBD2 matching 12 bases. V was clipped by 1 base and J by 1 base; unmatched bases: 4. CDR1 is SQVTM, CDR2 ANQGSEA, per germline. This CDR3 has 17 residues. CDR3 in DNA: TGCAGCGTTGAAGGACTAGCGGGAGTTGTGAACACCGGGGAGCTGTTTTTT. It translates to CSVEGLAGVVNTGELFF.

The genes are TRBV18 and TRBJ2-2; D might be TRBD1 (6 bases). The V gene lost 2 bases and the J gene lost 4 bases, with 11 bases spanning the gap. The CDR3 sequence is 15 residues long. Germline V gene data show CDR1 as KGHSH and CDR2 as LQKENI. CDR3 residues: CASSPDQGITGELFF. CDR3 nucleotides: TGTGCCAGCTCACCAGATCAGGGGATCACCGGGGAGCTGTTTTTT.

The chain has TRBV7-9 and TRBJ2-7; D possibly corresponds to TRBD1 (5 bases). V was trimmed by 5 bases and J by 3 bases, leaving 17 bases between them. This CDR3 comprises 15 residues. The germline CDR1 and CDR2 sequences are SEHNR and FQNEAQ (reference sequence). This CDR3 reads CASSPVRTSSYEQYF. The CDR3 DNA reads as TGTGCCAGCAGCCCGGTCAGGACATCAAGCTACGAGCAGTACTTC.

This sequence joins TRBV6-5 and TRBJ1-1; no firm D call. CDR1 and CDR2 from the germline V gene are MNHEY and SVGAGI. V lost 4 bases, J lost 1 base, and 7 bases lay in between. This CDR3 spans 13 amino acids. The CDR3 spells CASSSQWNTEAFF. CDR3 DNA: TGTGCCAGCAGTTCCCAGTGGAACACTGAAGCTTTCTTT.

The V and J genes are TRBV9 and TRBJ1-3; D is undetermined. Germline lookup yields CDR1 SGDLS and CDR2 YYNGEE. This CDR3 is 14 amino acids long. The ends were cut back, 0 bases at V and 0 bases at J, with 4 bases in the middle. The CDR3 protein is CASSVDSSGNTIYF. CDR3 DNA sequence: TGTGCCAGCAGCGTAGATAGCTCTGGAAACACCATATATTTT.

The chain employs TRBV27 and TRBJ2-1; TRBD1 aligns across 9 bases. Losses at the gene ends were 7 bases for V and 1 base for J; bases not matched to a gene: 5. The germline V gene has CDR1 MNHEY and CDR2 SMNVEV (reference sequence). The CDR3 is 15 amino acids. CDR3 DNA sequence: TGTGCCAGCAATACCGGGACAGGGTCCTACAATGAGCAGTTCTTC. Protein sequence: CASNTGTGSYNEQFF.

This clone was observed a single time. The gene calls are TRBV7-2 and TRBJ1-6, with a tentative D call TRBD1 (5 bases). This CDR3 spans 16 amino acids. Trimming took off 3 bases at V and 3 bases at J, with 12 bases between the two ends. Germline V gene data show CDR1 as SGHTA and CDR2 as FQGNSA. Written as DNA, the CDR3 is TGTGCCAGCAGCTTGGGGGGGGGTTACTATAATTCACCCCTCCACTTT. Amino acid sequence: CASSLGGGYYNSPLHF.

The chain combines TRBV10-2 with TRBJ1-1; D is ambiguous. Germline V gives CDR1 WSHSY, CDR2 SAAADI. The CDR3 has 14 amino acids. V lost 4 bases and J lost 5, with 14 bases in between. In nucleotides, the CDR3 is TGCGCCAGCAGTGCGGCCCGGGGAGTGACTGAAGCTTTCTTT. As protein: CASSAARGVTEAFF.

The chain uses TRBV5-1 and TRBJ1-1; 7 positions match TRBD1. The CDR3 extends over 13 amino acids. Germline V gives CDR1 SGHRS, CDR2 YFSETQ. The junction had 3 bases not matched to a gene; V was cut back by 0 bases and J by 7 bases. CDR3: CASSLGQGGEAFF. CDR3 nucleotide sequence: TGCGCCAGCAGCTTGGGACAGGGAGGTGAAGCTTTCTTT.

The V gene is TRBV29-1, the J gene TRBJ2-1; 7 nucleotides line up with TRBD1. Per the germline V gene, CDR1 is SQVTM and CDR2 is ANQGSEA. There are 12 residues in the CDR3. V was clipped by 6 bases and J by 7 bases; unmatched bases: 6. The CDR3 DNA is TGCAGCGTATACAGGGGTTGGAATGAGCAGTTCTTC. Amino acid sequence: CSVYRGWNEQFF.

V and J are TRBV7-6 and TRBJ2-1; unclear D gene. Trimming shortened V by 1 base and J by 4 bases, and 5 bases separated the two germline ends. CDR1 and CDR2 from the germline V gene are SGHVS and FNYEAQ. The CDR3 consists of 13 residues. The DNA for the CDR3 is TGTGCCAGCAGCTTAGTCCGTTACAATGAGCAGTTCTTC. Protein sequence: CASSLVRYNEQFF.

This clone was observed a single time. The chain links TRBV2 to TRBJ1-1; 9 nucleotides match TRBD1. Looked up from germline, CDR1 is SNHLY and CDR2 is FYNNEI. CDR3 length equals 14 residues. V dropped 6 bases and J dropped 6; count of bases not matched to a gene: 8. The DNA for the CDR3 is TGTGCCAGCAGAGGGATGACAGGGGGAGCTGAAGCTTTCTTT. This translates into CASRGMTGGAEAFF.